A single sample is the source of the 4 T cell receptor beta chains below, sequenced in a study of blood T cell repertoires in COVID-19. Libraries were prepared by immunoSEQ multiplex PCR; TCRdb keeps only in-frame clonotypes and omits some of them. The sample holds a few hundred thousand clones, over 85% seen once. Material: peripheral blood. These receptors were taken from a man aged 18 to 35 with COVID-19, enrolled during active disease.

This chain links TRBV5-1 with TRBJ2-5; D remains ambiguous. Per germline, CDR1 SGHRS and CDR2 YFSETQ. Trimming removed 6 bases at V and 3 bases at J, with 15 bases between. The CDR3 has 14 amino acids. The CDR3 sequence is CASTFGTEEETQYF. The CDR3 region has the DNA TGCGCCAGCACCTTCGGAACAGAAGAAGAGACCCAGTACTTC.

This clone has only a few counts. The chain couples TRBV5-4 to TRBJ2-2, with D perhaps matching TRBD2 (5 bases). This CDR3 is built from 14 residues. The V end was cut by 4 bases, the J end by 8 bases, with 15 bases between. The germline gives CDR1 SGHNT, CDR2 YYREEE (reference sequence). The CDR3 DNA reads TGTGCCAGCAGCGCTGTAGGGAGTGTGGGGGAGCTGTTTTTT. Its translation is CASSAVGSVGELFF.

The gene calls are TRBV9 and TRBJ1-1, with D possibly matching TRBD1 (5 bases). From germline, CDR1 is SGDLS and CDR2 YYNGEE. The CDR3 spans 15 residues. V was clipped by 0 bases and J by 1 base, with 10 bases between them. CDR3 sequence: CASSVDGTSNTEAFF. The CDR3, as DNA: TGTGCCAGCAGCGTAGACGGGACTTCGAACACTGAAGCTTTCTTT.

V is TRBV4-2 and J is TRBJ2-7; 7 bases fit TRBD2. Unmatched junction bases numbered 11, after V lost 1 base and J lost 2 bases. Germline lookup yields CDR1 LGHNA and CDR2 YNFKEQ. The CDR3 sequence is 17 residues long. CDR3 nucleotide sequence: TGTGCCAGCAGCCAAGGCTCTATGGGGACTACTACCTACGAGCAGTACTTC. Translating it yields CASSQGSMGTTTYEQYF.